This TCR beta chain was profiled in a study of T cell responses to AZD1222 COVID-19 vaccine. The V end was cut by 5 bases, the J end by 8 bases, with 18 bases between. The CDR3 is made up of 15 amino acids. Looked up from germline, CDR1 is ENHRY and CDR2 is SYGVKD. The study's findings and limits: Only after the peak T cell response were repertoires sampled.

Of note for this clone: The antigen is undetermined.

TCRdb's copy holds only in-frame clones and misses some; the assay was immunoSEQ multiplex PCR. The sample lists over 150,000 clones, 70% to 90% occurring once. This specimen was peripheral blood, taken 28 days after the second AZD1222 dose. This receptor was identified in an adult who received the AZD1222 COVID-19 vaccine. The chain recombines TRBV10-3 with TRBJ1-4; tentative D call: TRBD1 (6 bases). CDR3 region: CAISTYRVDGEKLFF. CDR3 nucleotide sequence: TGTGCCATCAGTACATACAGGGTGGATGGGGAAAAACTGTTTTTT.